The source of this T cell receptor beta chain is a study of T cell clones after liver transplantation (dated by TCRdb to between 2019 and 2020). A note on the overall study: Samples were obtained from ITN030ST, a randomized trial in which withdrawal of immunosuppression was attempted within 2 years of liver transplantation. Blood samples were taken pre-transplant, pre-randomization before withdrawal, and post-randomization after full withdrawal or failed withdrawal. The subjects received no induction therapy and were kept on standard immunosuppression until randomization at 12-24 months post-transplant. A cohort of 8 liver transplant recipients was studied, of whom 3 were classified as tolerant and 5 as non-tolerant. Tolerance was defined as complete immunosuppression withdrawal for at least one year with no rise in liver enzymes beyond twice the upper limit of normal. Donor-reactive T cell clones were identified by TCRbeta sequencing after a pre-transplant mixed lymphocyte reaction and then tracked in post-transplant blood. Third party-reactive TCRbeta sequences were also identified from pre-transplant MLRs to serve as an antigen-independent comparator for donor-reactive sequences. Three of the eight recipients were HCV-positive; the others were transplanted for non-autoimmune, non-viral indications. The full study reports these points: Because of small, heterogeneous patient numbers and non-standardized post-transplant time points, the conclusions were only preliminary. When repertoire turnover was taken into account, detection of donor-reactive sequences was significantly reduced in 7 of 8 subjects for CD4 and in 8 of 8 subjects for CD8. In 5 of 8 subjects, circulating donor-reactive CD4 TCRbeta sequences decreased significantly after transplant, regardless of tolerance or HCV status. Because no allograft tissue specimens were available, donor-reactive T cells may have migrated into the graft instead of being deleted. Donor-reactive sequences decreased more than third party-reactive sequences, which suggests partial antigen-specific deletion that was not related to withdrawal success. Low numbers of available donor cells limited the measurable donor-reactive repertoire in two subjects.

Unstimulated PBMCs, after thawing, were stained for CD3, CD4 and CD8 and then FACS-sorted into CD3+CD4+ and CD3+CD8+ populations. All 8 studied subjects were randomized to immunosuppression withdrawal. Genomic DNA was isolated with the Qiagen DNeasy Blood and Tissue Kit. About this clone itself: Its binding antigen is unknown. No base qualities exist here, and no much larger clone lies one base off it.

Spanning cysteine to phenylalanine, the CDR3 consists of 17 amino acids. Only CDR3 DNA is held: 51 bases, read in frame from base 1. CDR1 and CDR2 are drawn from the germline V gene: SGHTA, FQGTGA. V lost 2 bases and J lost 0 bases; the stretch between them is 13 bases long. High-throughput TCRbeta CDR3 sequencing of frozen genomic DNA was performed by immunoSEQ, including PCR amplification, mapping, bias correction and internal controls. Processing in the source paper ran as follows. Productive rearrangements were retained, and unique TCRbeta sequences were defined by the CDR3 nucleotide sequence together with the V and J gene. A sequence counted as donor-reactive only if the sequence showed at least 5-fold expansion in CFSE-low cells compared with unstimulated pre-transplant cells and had a frequency of at least 0.01%. Per-subject minimum frequency thresholds, based on the lowest-template unstimulated sample, ensured at least 90% detection power. Jensen-Shannon divergence between the top 1000 TCRbeta sequences post- versus pre-transplant served as the measure of repertoire turnover. Changes in detection of donor-reactive sequences were assessed with two-sided Fisher's exact tests. TCRdb mirrors the immuneACCESS table, restricted to in-frame sequences. Some clones are absent from its copies; in checked studies, under half trace to an unresolved V gene, and the reason for the others is unknown. V and J calls and clone size follow that table, whereas D and trimming were derived from the DNA. Across this sample there are approximately 100,000 clones, with around 84% seen only once. The ten top clones hold roughly 3.1% of the sample.

The receptor was isolated from a human patient who received a liver transplant. After a transplant, the graft donor may have provided part of the T cells. The rearranged chain carries TRBV7-3 and TRBJ2-2, with a weak D call of TRBD2 (5 bases match). Material: CD4+ T cells from blood, obtained around 44 months after liver transplant. CDR3 protein: CASSLYKRSANTGELFF. Here is the DNA: TGTGCCAGCAGCTTATATAAGCGGTCCGCGAACACCGGGGAGCTGTTTTTT. Extended through the reference TRBV7-3 and TRBJ2-2 proteins, this CDR3 yields the full variable domain: GAGVSQTPSNKVTEKGKYVELRCDPISGHTALYWYRQSLGQGPEFLIYFQGTGAADDSGLPNDRFFAVRPEGSVSTLKIQRTERGDSAVYLCASSLYKRSANTGELFFGEGSRLTVL.